Presented here are 31 T cell receptor beta chains from one specimen sequenced in a study of blood T cell repertoires in COVID-19. This table comes from immunoSEQ multiplex PCR, and its TCRdb copy is limited to in-frame clones, with some not included. In the table there are roughly 260,000 clones, roughly nine tenths of which are singletons. Sequencing used PBMCs or T cells enriched from blood (not recorded which). Receptor source: a human donor in a cohort exposed to, infected with or recovered from COVID-19 (not recorded which). The donor label of this sample is uncertain.

J is TRBJ1-4 and V is TRBV12-3 or TRBV12-4, with no clear D. This CDR3 contains 13 residues. Between the trimmed V and J ends, which lost 1 base and 7 bases, there was a span of 7 bases. Here the CDR3 DNA reads TGTGCCAGCAGTTTAGAAACGGTTGAAAAACTGTTTTTT. This codes for CASSLETVEKLFF.

This clone was counted a single time. This specimen includes other DNA sequences encoding the same CDR3. The chain combines TRBV6-5 with TRBJ1-6; D uncertain. Per germline, CDR1 MNHEY and CDR2 SVGAGI. This CDR3 contains 14 residues. The germline V and J ends were trimmed by 10 bases and 4 bases, with 14 bases remaining between them. The CDR3 nucleotides are TGTGCCACCCAATCGGGATCTTATAATTCACCCCTCCACTTT. This codes for CATQSGSYNSPLHF.

The gene calls are TRBV6-5 and TRBJ2-5, with D uncertain. This CDR3 has 14 amino acids. V was pared by 6 bases and J by 4 bases, with 15 bases between. Germline lookup yields CDR1 MNHEY and CDR2 SVGAGI. The CDR3 sequence: CASSKLGASETQYF. In DNA form, the CDR3 reads TGTGCCAGCAGCAAGCTGGGCGCCTCAGAGACCCAGTACTTC.

The chain is built from TRBV5-5 and TRBJ1-3; D is possibly TRBD1 (6 bases). CDR1 is SGHKS, CDR2 YYEKEE, per germline (reference sequence). There are 14 residues in the CDR3. Trimming cost V 4 bases and J 3 bases, with 11 bases left between them. CDR3 in DNA: TGTGCCAGCAGCGTTACAGGGTATGGAAACACCATATATTTT. It is translated as CASSVTGYGNTIYF.

The rearrangement joins TRBV12-3 or TRBV12-4 to TRBJ1-2; 9 bases map to TRBD1. CDR3 length: 13 amino acids. The junction had 3 bases not matched to a gene; V was cut back by 6 bases and J by 4 bases. CDR3 sequence (DNA): TGTGCCAGCAGCCTGACAGGGGGCTATGGCTACACCTTC. It specifies CASSLTGGYGYTF.

Only a few counts were recorded for this clone. The J gene is TRBJ1-4, the V gene TRBV6-1; 10 bases are a match to TRBD1. CDR1 and CDR2 (germline): MNHNS, SASEGT. V was pared by 4 bases and J by 8 bases, with 4 bases of the junction left unmatched. The CDR3 is made up of 14 amino acids. Here the CDR3 reads CASSVAGQGEKLFF. CDR3 nucleotide sequence: TGTGCCAGCAGTGTAGCGGGACAGGGGGAAAAACTGTTTTTT.

This rearrangement joins TRBV28 to TRBJ2-7; the match to TRBD2 covers 7 bases. The CDR3 contains 14 residues. The germline gives CDR1 MDHEN, CDR2 SYDVKM. Trimming cost V 2 bases and J 5 bases; bases outside gene matches: 6. This CDR3 is CASSLGGEAHEQYF. The CDR3, as DNA: TGTGCCAGCAGTTTAGGGGGGGAGGCCCACGAGCAGTACTTC.

In DNA, the CDR3 is TGTGCCAGCAGCTCCCGACAGCTTGGAAACACCATATATTTT. It specifies CASSSRQLGNTIYF. The J gene is TRBJ1-3, the V gene TRBV7-9; tentative D call: TRBD1 (5 bases). Germline V gene sequence: CDR1 SEHNR, CDR2 FQNEAQ (reference sequence). Trimming cost V 4 bases and J 3 bases, with 10 bases left between them. The CDR3 length is 14 residues.

This chain links TRBV20-1 with TRBJ1-4; TRBD1 might be the D (6 bases). The length of the CDR3 is 13 residues. V shed 3 bases and J shed 5 bases, with 10 bases lying between them. Germline CDR1 is DFQATT and CDR2 is SNEGSKA (reference sequence). CDR3 DNA: TGCAGTGCTAGTGTCGGACAGAATGAAAAACTGTTTTTT. It codes for CSASVGQNEKLFF.

The J gene is TRBJ1-1, the V gene TRBV14; no clear D. Trimming cost V 0 bases and J 1 base, with 15 bases left between them. The length of the CDR3 is 17 residues. CDR1 SGHDN and CDR2 FVKESK come from the germline V gene. CDR3 sequence: CASSQELGFPKNTEAFF. The CDR3 bases are TGTGCCAGCAGCCAAGAGCTCGGGTTTCCGAAGAACACTGAAGCTTTCTTT.

The chain combines TRBV3-1 (or the pseudogene TRBV3-2) with TRBJ2-3; TRBD1 matches 11 bases. The CDR3 contains 16 residues. Trimming removed 3 bases from V and 0 bases from J; junction bases left unmatched: 2. Germline values: CDR1 LGHDT, CDR2 YNNKEL (reference sequence). Here the CDR3 reads CASSQDRGHSTDTQYF. The CDR3, as DNA: TGTGCCAGCAGCCAGGACAGGGGGCATAGCACAGATACGCAGTATTTT.

The chain couples TRBV6-5 to TRBJ1-4; D is perhaps TRBD1 (5 bases). The CDR3 is 15 residues long. Per the germline V gene, CDR1 is MNHEY and CDR2 is SVGAGI. V was cut by 9 bases and J by 4 bases, with 18 bases left in between. CDR3 in amino acids: CASAMRGGLNEKLFF. Written as DNA, the CDR3 is TGTGCCAGTGCTATGAGGGGAGGCCTTAATGAAAAACTGTTTTTT.

This clone was observed a single time. The V and J genes are TRBV27 and TRBJ1-2; D unclear. CDR3 length equals 13 residues. Germline-derived CDR1 and CDR2 are MNHEY and SMNVEV (reference sequence). The ends were cut back, 5 bases at V and 1 base at J, with 8 bases in the middle. This CDR3 reads CASSPGLNYGYTF. CDR3 coding DNA: TGTGCCAGCAGTCCAGGACTTAACTATGGCTACACCTTC.

The rearrangement uses TRBV12-3 or TRBV12-4 and TRBJ1-4, with D uncertain. CDR3 length equals 13 residues. V was cut by 7 bases and J by 6 bases, with 12 bases left in between. The CDR3 region is CASTREVDEKLFF. In nucleotides, the CDR3 is TGTGCCAGCACCCGGGAGGTGGATGAAAAACTGTTTTTT.

This clone was observed once. This chain joins TRBV5-4 and TRBJ1-1; unclear D gene. V was cut by 3 bases and J by 4 bases, with 10 bases left in between. Germline CDR1 is SGHNT and CDR2 is YYREEE (reference sequence). CDR3 size: 13 residues. The CDR3 coding sequence is TGTGCCAGCAGCTCTAAAGAGGCCACTGAAGCTTTCTTT. This sequence encodes CASSSKEATEAFF.

The chain links TRBV7-9 to TRBJ2-5; TRBD1 matches at 7 bases. Trimming at V came to 3 bases and at J to 3 bases, leaving 7 bases not matched to a gene. This CDR3 region has 15 residues. Looked up from germline, CDR1 is SEHNR and CDR2 is FQNEAQ (reference sequence). The CDR3 DNA follows: TGTGCCAGCAGCTTCTTTAATGACAGGGAAGAGACCCAGTACTTC. Translated: CASSFFNDREETQYF.

This clone has more than one count but fewer than ten. The rearrangement links TRBV30 to TRBJ2-2; 7 bases map to TRBD1. From germline, CDR1 is GTSNPN and CDR2 SVGIG (reference sequence). This CDR3 has 14 residues. J gave up 2 bases and V 7 bases, and 7 bases lay outside the gene matches. The CDR3 DNA follows: TGTGCCTCGTCGGGGACAGAAAACACCGGGGAGCTGTTTTTT. It is translated as CASSGTENTGELFF. Full variable domain (rest looked up from reference TRBV30 and TRBJ2-2): SQTIHQWPATLVQPVGSPLSLECTVEGTSNPNLYWYRQAAGRGLQLLFYSVGIGQISSEVPQNLSASRPQDRQFILSSKKLLLSDSGFYLCASSGTENTGELFFGEGSRLTVL.

The rearrangement links TRBV27 to TRBJ2-7; D is undetermined. The CDR3 consists of 13 residues. Trimming took off 4 bases at V and 6 bases at J, with 13 bases between the two ends. Germline V gene sequence: CDR1 MNHEY, CDR2 SMNVEV (reference sequence). CDR3 amino acids: CASSSLPRSEQYF. The CDR3, as DNA: TGTGCCAGCAGTTCGTTACCCCGGAGCGAGCAGTACTTC.

V gene TRBV5-6 combines with J gene TRBJ2-4, with D unresolved. The V and J ends lost 0 bases and 0 bases respectively, with 4 bases between them. Germline V gene lookup returns CDR1 SGHDT and CDR2 YYEEEE. CDR3 size: 14 residues. CDR3 nucleotide sequence: TGTGCCAGCAGCTTGGAACTAGCCAAAAACATTCAGTACTTC. Amino acids: CASSLELAKNIQYF.

The chain is built from TRBV19 and TRBJ1-1; no firm D call. This CDR3 comprises 14 residues. The germline V gene has CDR1 LNHDA and CDR2 SQIVND (reference sequence). Trimming shortened V by 5 bases and J by 1 base, and 11 bases separated the two germline ends. The CDR3 here is CASSPILRNTEAFF. As DNA, the CDR3 is TGTGCCAGTAGTCCAATACTGCGGAACACTGAAGCTTTCTTT.

The chain recombines TRBV5-4 with TRBJ1-1, with 7 bases aligning to TRBD1. CDR3 length: 15 amino acids. Germline V gene lookup returns CDR1 SGHNT and CDR2 YYREEE (reference sequence). With 4 bases clipped from V and 1 base from J, the junction kept 7 bases outside the gene matches. The CDR3 nucleotides are TGTGCCAGCAGCCCCCCGACAGGGCGGAACACTGAAGCTTTCTTT. Translating it yields CASSPPTGRNTEAFF. Supplemented by reference TRBV5-4 and TRBJ1-1, the full variable domain reads ETGVTQSPTHLIKTRGQQVTLRCSSQSGHNTVSWYQQALGQGPQFIFQYYREEENGRGNFPPRFSGLQFPNYSSELNVNALELDDSALYLCASSPPTGRNTEAFFGQGTRLTVV.

The chain is built from TRBV7-3 and TRBJ1-1; tentative D call: TRBD1 (6 bases). V was cut by 1 base and J by 5 bases, with 14 bases left in between. The V gene's germline CDR1 is SGHTA and CDR2 FQGTGA. This CDR3 has 15 amino acids. The CDR3 coding sequence is TGTGCCAGCAGCTTAATGGGGGGGCAGAGGACTGAAGCTTTCTTT. This translates into CASSLMGGQRTEAFF.

The chain is built from TRBV12-3 or TRBV12-4 and TRBJ1-1, with TRBD1 matching over 7 bases. The CDR3 has 12 amino acids. The J segment lost 7 bases and the V segment lost 5 bases, leaving 4 bases of the junction unmatched. The CDR3 here is CASSGDSREAFF. The CDR3 DNA sequence: TGTGCCAGCAGTGGGGACAGCCGTGAAGCTTTCTTT.

The chain couples TRBV6-2 or TRBV6-3 to TRBJ2-2; 10 bases align to TRBD2. V lost 2 bases, J lost 7 bases, and 7 bases stayed unmatched. In germline, CDR1 is MNHEY, CDR2 SVGEGT. The CDR3 runs 16 residues. CDR3 nucleotides: TGTGCCAGCAGTTACCGCCTAGCGGGGGCAGGCGGGGAGCTGTTTTTT. Its protein is CASSYRLAGAGGELFF.

The J gene is TRBJ1-5, the V gene TRBV27; maybe TRBD1 (5 bases). This CDR3 has 15 residues. In germline, CDR1 is MNHEY, CDR2 SMNVEV (reference sequence). Trimming left V 8 bases short and J 3 bases short, with 17 bases between. CDR3: CASPYDRQINQPQHF. The CDR3 nucleotides read TGTGCCAGCCCTTATGATCGACAGATCAATCAGCCCCAGCATTTT.

This clone has just one count. This chain connects TRBV7-9 to TRBJ2-7; the D gene is possibly TRBD1 (6 bases). The V and J ends lost 4 bases and 9 bases respectively, with 19 bases between them. Germline loops: CDR1 SEHNR, CDR2 FQNEAQ (reference sequence). This CDR3 contains 14 residues. CDR3 sequence (DNA): TGTGCCAGCAGCTCCGGACAGCCCCCATACCGGCAGTACTTC. Translated, it gives CASSSGQPPYRQYF.

The J gene is TRBJ1-2, the V gene TRBV5-4; 8 nucleotides line up with TRBD1. Germline V lookup: CDR1 SGHNT, CDR2 YYREEE (reference sequence). V was clipped by 4 bases and J by 6 bases; unmatched bases: 14. CDR3 length: 16 residues. Written as DNA, the CDR3 is TGTGCCAGCAGCGGGGACGTGCAGGGGGCGAGGGATGGCTACACCTTC. Translating gives CASSGDVQGARDGYTF.

This CDR3 reads CASPGADRAGQEGQFF. CDR3 in DNA: TGTGCCAGCCCTGGGGCGGACAGGGCCGGTCAGGAAGGGCAGTTCTTC. The rearrangement uses TRBV7-9 and TRBJ2-1; 8 positions agree with TRBD1. Per the germline V gene, CDR1 is SEHNR and CDR2 is FQNEAQ (reference sequence). Losses at the gene ends were 8 bases for V and 12 bases for J; bases not matched to a gene: 21. The CDR3 has 16 residues.

This chain links TRBV4-1 with TRBJ1-2; no clear D gene. Germline CDR1 MGHRA, CDR2 YSYEKL. V shed 1 base and J shed 0 bases, with 6 bases lying between them. The CDR3 is made up of 14 amino acids. The CDR3: CASSQVTANYGYTF. CDR3 nucleotide sequence: TGCGCCAGCAGCCAAGTCACAGCTAACTATGGCTACACCTTC.

This chain links TRBV11-2 with TRBJ1-1; unclear D gene. There are 12 residues in the CDR3. CDR1 and CDR2 from the germline V gene are SGHAT and FQNNGV. Trimming removed 2 bases from V and 4 bases from J, with 5 bases in between. The CDR3 DNA sequence: TGTGCCAGCAGCTTAACGGGCACTGAAGCTTTCTTT. As protein: CASSLTGTEAFF.

A few counts support this clone. V is TRBV29-1 and J is TRBJ1-4; TRBD1 matches at 9 bases. The CDR3 runs 13 residues. The germline V gene encodes CDR1 SQVTM and CDR2 ANQGSEA. V was clipped by 8 bases and J by 6 bases; unmatched bases: 7. CDR3 protein: CSPRTGADEKLFF. As DNA, the CDR3 is TGCAGCCCCCGGACAGGGGCGGATGAAAAACTGTTTTTT.